Listed below are T cell receptor beta chains from one sample, sequenced in a study of CD4+ T cells in melanoma. TCRdb keeps only in-frame clones here, not all; method: immunoSEQ multiplex PCR. The table has 9,000 to 13,000 clones, around 84% seen once. Sequences were obtained from cells from a culture (not recorded whether cultured in vitro). These receptors all come from a human donor with melanoma. Both conserved end residues are part of each CDR3. The D gene is left open where the match is weak. Rows may omit the clone size; those that give it use once, few, many or a size class.

d_gene	abundance	v_gene	j_gene	CDR3aa	CDR3nt
-	-	TRBV4-1	TRBJ2-5	CASSRLGAETQYF	TGCGCCAGCAGCCGACTAGGTGCAGAGACCCAGTACTTC
-	-	TRBV19	TRBJ2-6	CASSKTGRRSGANVLTF	TGTGCCAGTAGTAAGACAGGCCGCCGCTCTGGGGCCAACGTCCTGACTTTC
-	-	TRBV5-6	TRBJ2-7	CASTDSSYEQYF	TGTGCCAGCACCGACAGCTCCTACGAGCAGTACTTC
-	-	TRBV6-6	TRBJ1-1	CASRPGIQVTEAFF	TGTGCCAGCAGGCCAGGGATTCAGGTGACTGAAGCTTTCTTT
-	-	TRBV4-1	TRBJ2-1	CASSQEGGVPVDEQFF	TGCGCCAGCAGCCAAGAAGGGGGGGTACCGGTCGATGAGCAGTTCTTC
TRBD1	-	TRBV5-1	TRBJ2-3	CASSPGQYLSTDTQYF	TGCGCCAGCAGCCCGGGACAGTACCTTAGCACAGATACGCAGTATTTT
-	-	TRBV13	TRBJ2-7	CASSPGSNSYEQYF	TGTGCCAGCAGCCCCGGGAGCAACTCCTACGAGCAGTACTTC
-	-	TRBV3-1/TRBV3-2	TRBJ1-5	CASSPGGGNQPQHF	TGTGCCAGCAGCCCGGGGGGGGGCAATCAGCCCCAGCATTTT
TRBD1	-	TRBV15	TRBJ1-2	CATSRDRTGVGYTF	TGTGCCACCAGCAGAGATCGGACAGGGGTTGGCTACACCTTC
-	-	TRBV3-1/TRBV3-2	TRBJ1-2	CASSRATANYGYTF	TGTGCCAGCAGCCGCGCGACAGCTAACTATGGCTACACCTTC
-	-	TRBV19	TRBJ2-1	CASSPGGSNEQFF	TGTGCCAGTAGCCCTGGGGGGTCCAATGAGCAGTTCTTC
-	once	TRBV29-1	TRBJ2-1	CSVAEYNEQFF	TGCAGCGTTGCGGAGTACAATGAGCAGTTCTTC
-	-	TRBV4-1	TRBJ1-2	CASSQGTLNYGYTF	TGCGCCAGCAGCCAAGGGACACTGAACTATGGCTACACCTTC
TRBD1	-	TRBV30	TRBJ2-7	CAWSPWTGGSYEQYF	TGTGCCTGGAGTCCATGGACAGGGGGCTCCTACGAGCAGTACTTC
-	-	TRBV23-1	TRBJ2-7	CASSQPRRPGGHEQYF	TGCGCCAGCAGTCAACCCAGACGCCCGGGGGGCCACGAGCAGTACTTC
-	-	TRBV2	TRBJ1-5	CASTMGDTVPNQPQHF	TGTGCCAGCACCATGGGGGACACGGTCCCCAATCAGCCCCAGCATTTT
-	few	TRBV3-1/TRBV3-2	TRBJ1-3	CASSRWSLQGRRGSGNTIYF	TGTGCCAGCAGCCGATGGTCCCTACAGGGTCGGAGGGGCTCTGGAAACACCATATATTTT
-	-	TRBV29-1	TRBJ1-2	CSVEGVDGYTF	TGCAGCGTTGAGGGGGTCGATGGCTACACCTTC
-	-	TRBV11-3	TRBJ2-3	CASSARPRATQYF	TGTGCCAGCAGCGCGCGTCCCCGGGCTACGCAGTATTTT
TRBD2	-	TRBV18	TRBJ2-3	CASSPRTSGGEGTQYF	TGTGCCAGCTCACCACGGACTAGCGGGGGGGAAGGTACGCAGTATTTT
-	few	TRBV14	TRBJ2-1	CASSQGGHGAEQFF	TGTGCCAGCAGCCAGGGGGGGCACGGGGCCGAGCAGTTCTTC
-	-	TRBV3-1/TRBV3-2	TRBJ1-1	CASSQDRRSVEAFF	TGTGCCAGCAGCCAAGATCGGCGAAGCGTTGAAGCTTTCTTT
-	-	TRBV6-6	TRBJ1-3	CASRVTYSPGNTIYF	TGTGCCAGCAGAGTTACGTACAGTCCGGGAAACACCATATATTTT
TRBD1	once	TRBV10-1	TRBJ2-1	CASSDRQGTYNEQFF	TGCGCCAGCAGTGACCGACAGGGTACCTACAATGAGCAGTTCTTC
-	-	TRBV20-1	TRBJ2-4	CSASKGGAIGLNIQYF	TGCAGTGCTAGTAAAGGGGGGGCCATAGGTTTAAACATTCAGTACTTC
-	-	TRBV6-5	TRBJ1-5	CASIEPQPNQPQHF	TGTGCCAGCATCGAGCCCCAGCCCAATCAGCCCCAGCATTTT
-	-	TRBV9	TRBJ2-6	CASSVAPTLLANVLTF	TGTGCCAGCAGCGTAGCTCCTACGCTCTTGGCCAACGTCCTGACTTTC
-	-	TRBV2	TRBJ1-2	CASSASGLSYGYTF	TGTGCCAGCAGTGCGTCGGGGTTAAGCTATGGCTACACCTTC
TRBD1	-	TRBV2	TRBJ1-1	CASRAGTGVAEAFF	TGTGCCAGCAGGGCCGGGACAGGGGTGGCTGAAGCTTTCTTT
-	once	TRBV7-8	TRBJ1-3	CASSLKAVVSGNTIYF	TGTGCCAGCAGCTTAAAGGCAGTAGTCTCTGGAAACACCATATATTTT